This TCR beta chain was found in a study of T cell repertoires in cytomegalovirus infection. This CDR3 has 14 residues. Trimming cost V 5 bases and J 4 bases, with 12 bases left between them. CDR1 and CDR2 from the germline V gene are SGHTA and FQGNSA. This clonotype was counted ten times or more. Antigen unknown. Study-level points and caveats: Within the response measured ex vivo, HLA-C-restricted CMV-specific TCR beta clonotypes were dominant. Accumulated public TCR beta family frequency recognized individuals carrying CMV together with the relevant HLA.

MiXCR was run by TCRdb on the reads, yielding one entry per CDR3 protein. Of 560,000 or so distinct CDR3 sequences in the sample, about 17% are singletons; the top ten hold around 25%. The source of this sequence is a human donor in good health (CMV status not recorded). Some clones in this sample may be carry-over from other donors' samples. The chain uses TRBV7-2 and TRBJ1-5; the D gene is possibly TRBD1 (6 bases). Sequenced input: CD8+ T cells from PBMCs. For the CDR3, the DNA is TGTGCCAGCAGCGTCTGGGGGCGGAATCAGCCCCAGCATTTT. It translates to CASSVWGRNQPQHF.